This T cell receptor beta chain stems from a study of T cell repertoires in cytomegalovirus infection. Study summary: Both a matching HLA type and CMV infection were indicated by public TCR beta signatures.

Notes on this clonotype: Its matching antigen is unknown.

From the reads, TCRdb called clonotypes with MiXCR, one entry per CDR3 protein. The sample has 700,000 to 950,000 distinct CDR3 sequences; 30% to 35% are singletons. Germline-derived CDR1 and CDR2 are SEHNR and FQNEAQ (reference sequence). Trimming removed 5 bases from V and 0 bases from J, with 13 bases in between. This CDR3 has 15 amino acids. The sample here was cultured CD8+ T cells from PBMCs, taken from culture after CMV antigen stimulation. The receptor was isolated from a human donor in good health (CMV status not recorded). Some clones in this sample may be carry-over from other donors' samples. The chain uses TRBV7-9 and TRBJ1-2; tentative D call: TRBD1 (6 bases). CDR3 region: CASSVPGDPNYGYTF. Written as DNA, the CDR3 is TGTGCCAGCAGCGTACCAGGGGACCCTAACTATGGCTACACCTTC.